This T cell receptor (beta chain) stems from a study of OX40 agonist ivuxolimab in advanced cancers. Study-wide results and caveats: No determination was made of the antigen specificity of the expanded peripheral T cells.

Clones were sequenced by immunoSEQ multiplex PCR, and TCRdb holds only the in-frame ones, with some missing. Here the sample spans tens of thousands of clones, about four fifths being singletons. CDR1 KGHSH and CDR2 LQKENI come from the germline V gene. Trimming removed 0 bases from V and 4 bases from J, with 22 bases in between. The CDR3 length is 18 residues. As for this clone: No antigen is known for it.

This rearrangement joins TRBV18 to TRBJ2-7; possibly TRBD2 for D (7 bases). The TCR originated in an adult with an advanced solid tumor such as melanoma, head and neck, liver or kidney cancer. Sequenced here: CD4+ or CD8+ T cells sorted from blood, sampled in a trial of the OX40 agonist ivuxolimab. CDR3 bases: TGTGCCAGCTCACCACCGGAGGAGGGGGGGCGAGATCGGTACGAGCAGTACGTC. Translating gives CASSPPEEGGRDRYEQYV.